This TCR beta chain was sequenced in a study of spatial heterogeneity in lung cancer. Study summary: Alpha-chain sequences were consistently detected less often than beta-chain sequences.

Germline V gene data show CDR1 as LGHNA and CDR2 as YNFKEQ. The CDR3 contains 16 residues. Trimming removed 0 bases from V and 4 bases from J; junction bases left unmatched: 4. This clonotype was counted ten times or more. Its specificity is not known. Study-level results: At resection, ubiquitous expanded tumor TCRs appeared in blood more than at follow-up.

TCR cDNA molecules each carried a unique molecular identifier. One entry per CDR3 protein, called by TCRdb with MiXCR from the 5' RACE reads. The sample yields about 7,900 distinct CDR3 sequences, around 4.5% seen once. This sample's time point: sample taken at primary tumor resection. This clonotype was obtained from a male donor with early-stage non-small cell lung cancer. Material: PBMCs, obtained at surgery. The chain joins TRBV4-2 to TRBJ2-1; the match to TRBD2 covers 9 bases. CDR3 bases: TGTGCCAGCAGCCAAGAAGGGCGGGGGGGATACAATGAGCAGTTCTTC. This gives the protein CASSQEGRGGYNEQFF.